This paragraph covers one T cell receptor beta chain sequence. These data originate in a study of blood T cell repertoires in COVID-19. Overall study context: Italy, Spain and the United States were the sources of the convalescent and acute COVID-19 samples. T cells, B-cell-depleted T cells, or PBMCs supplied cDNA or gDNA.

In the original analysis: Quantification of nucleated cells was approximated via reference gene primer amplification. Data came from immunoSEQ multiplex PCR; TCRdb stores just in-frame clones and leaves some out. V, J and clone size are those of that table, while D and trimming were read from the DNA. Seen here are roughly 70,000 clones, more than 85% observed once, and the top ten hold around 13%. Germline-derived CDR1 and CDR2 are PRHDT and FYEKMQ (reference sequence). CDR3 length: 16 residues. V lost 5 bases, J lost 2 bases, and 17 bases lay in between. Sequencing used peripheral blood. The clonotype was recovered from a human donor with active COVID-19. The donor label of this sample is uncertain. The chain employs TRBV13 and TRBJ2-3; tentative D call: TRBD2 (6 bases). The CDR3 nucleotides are TGTGCCAGCAGCGCCCCGGGGACTCCCTACACAGATACGCAGTATTTT. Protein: CASSAPGTPYTDTQYF.